Below are 18 T cell receptor beta chains sequenced from a single sample in a study of shared clonotypes between healthy human individuals. Data came from immunoSEQ multiplex PCR; TCRdb stores just in-frame clones and leaves some out. Here the sample spans 400,000 to 600,000 clones, 75% to 85% being singletons. The sample comprised PBMCs. The source of these receptors is a middle-aged woman in good health. Some clones in this sample may be carry-over from other donors' samples.

This chain's CDR3 is CASSAGTPKSGEQYF. Written as DNA, the CDR3 is TGTGCCAGCAGCGCCGGGACTCCTAAATCTGGCGAGCAGTACTTC. The chain combines TRBV5-4 with TRBJ2-7; maybe TRBD2 (6 bases). Germline CDR1 and CDR2: SGHNT and YYREEE (reference sequence). This CDR3 is 15 amino acids long. V was trimmed by 4 bases and J by 6 bases, leaving 20 bases between them.

On this clone itself: Since a far larger clone is one base different, this is likely a read error. The chain is built from TRBV27 and TRBJ2-1; perhaps TRBD2 as D (5 bases). Germline CDR1 MNHEY, CDR2 SMNVEV (reference sequence). This CDR3 spans 15 amino acids. CDR3 DNA sequence: TGTGCCGGCAGTTTAGGGTCGTCGCGGGACAATGAGCAGTTCTTC. As protein: CAGSLGSSRDNEQFF.

This clone was recorded many times. V gene TRBV6-5 combines with J gene TRBJ2-7; 11 positions match TRBD1. J was trimmed by 6 bases and V by 8 bases; bases with no gene match: 6. The germline V gene encodes CDR1 MNHEY and CDR2 SVGAGI. The length of the CDR3 is 13 residues. The CDR3 DNA reads TGTGCCAGCCGAGGACAGGGGGCTTTCGAGCAGTACTTC. It translates to CASRGQGAFEQYF.

This clone was observed a few times. The chain combines TRBV6-1 with TRBJ2-3; D possibly uses TRBD1 or TRBD2 (5 bases each). Germline V gives CDR1 MNHNS, CDR2 SASEGT. V lost 1 base to trimming and J lost 1 base, with 9 bases between them. The CDR3 runs 15 residues. The CDR3 here is CASSEELGGTDTQYF. The CDR3 DNA follows: TGTGCCAGCAGTGAAGAATTGGGGGGCACAGATACGCAGTATTTT.

The chain couples TRBV7-2 to TRBJ1-5; no firm D call. Germline CDR1 and CDR2: SGHTA and FQGNSA. V was pared by 2 bases and J by 1 base, with 9 bases between. The CDR3 is 15 residues long. Here the CDR3 reads CASSLLGGSNQPQHF. CDR3 DNA sequence: TGTGCCAGCAGCTTATTGGGTGGAAGCAATCAGCCCCAGCATTTT.

The chain employs TRBV6-1 and TRBJ2-5; D is uncertain. Between the trimmed V and J ends, which lost 3 bases and 3 bases, there was a span of 11 bases. Per the germline V gene, CDR1 is MNHNS and CDR2 is SASEGT. This CDR3 is 14 amino acids long. CDR3: CASSDIVGKETQYF. The CDR3 coding sequence is TGTGCCAGCAGTGATATAGTGGGCAAAGAGACCCAGTACTTC.

About this clone itself: A much larger clonotype is one base distant, so this may be a read error. The V gene is TRBV19, the J gene TRBJ1-1, with a weak D call TRBD1 (5 bases). The CDR3 runs 14 residues. Germline CDR1 LNHDA, CDR2 SQIVND (reference sequence). The CDR3 is CASGIGAANTEAFF. Written as DNA, the CDR3 is TGTGCCAGTGGTATAGGGGCAGCGAACACTGAAGCTTTCTTT.

The J gene is TRBJ2-1, the V gene TRBV9, with 13 bases lining up with TRBD2. CDR1 and CDR2 (germline): SGDLS, YYNGEE. V trimming: 4 bases; J trimming: 7 bases; junction bases outside the gene matches: 5. The CDR3 has 15 amino acids. The CDR3 loop reads CASSIGTSGTNEQFF. As DNA, the CDR3 is TGTGCCAGCAGCATTGGGACTAGCGGGACAAATGAGCAGTTCTTC.

V usage is TRBV20-1 and J usage is TRBJ2-4; no definite D call. CDR3 size: 10 residues. Germline V gives CDR1 DFQATT, CDR2 SNEGSKA (reference sequence). The V end was cut by 5 bases, the J end by 9 bases, with 8 bases between. The CDR3 region is CSAWAVIQYF. The CDR3 DNA sequence: TGCAGTGCTTGGGCGGTCATTCAGTACTTC.

This clone was seen only a few times. The genes are TRBV6-5 and TRBJ2-7; tentative D call: TRBD2 (6 bases). This CDR3 comprises 15 residues. Deletions cut 0 bases from V and 5 bases from J, with 14 bases between. The germline V gene encodes CDR1 MNHEY and CDR2 SVGAGI. In DNA, the CDR3 is TGTGCCAGCAGTTACTCCTCCGGGAGTACCCACGAGCAGTACTTC. It translates to CASSYSSGSTHEQYF.

This chain connects TRBV9 to TRBJ1-4, with D possibly being TRBD1 (6 bases). Trimming removed 1 base from V and 0 bases from J, with 10 bases in between. The CDR3 loop spans 16 amino acids. Germline loops: CDR1 SGDLS, CDR2 YYNGEE. CDR3 DNA: TGTGCCAGCAGCGTAACGGGACAACCAACTAATGAAAAACTGTTTTTT. It is translated as CASSVTGQPTNEKLFF.

This clone was found once. The J gene is TRBJ1-1, the V gene TRBV11-1; possible D gene TRBD1, 5 bases. The CDR3 runs to 14 residues. Germline loops: CDR1 SGHAT, CDR2 FQDESV (reference sequence). The V end lost 5 bases, the J end lost 0 bases, and 10 bases lay between the germline ends. The CDR3 DNA is TGTGCCAGCAGCCCGGGACGGATGAACACTGAAGCTTTCTTT. Encoded protein: CASSPGRMNTEAFF.

The sample holds a few counts of this clone. V and J are TRBV4-1 and TRBJ2-7, with D perhaps assigned TRBD1 or TRBD2 (6 bases each). CDR1 MGHRA and CDR2 YSYEKL come from the germline V gene. The CDR3 has 15 residues. The V end lost 1 base, the J end lost 4 bases, and 14 bases lay between the germline ends. The CDR3 here is CASSQAAPGAYEQYF. CDR3 DNA sequence: TGCGCCAGCAGCCAAGCGGCGCCGGGGGCATACGAGCAGTACTTC.

The rearrangement links TRBV7-8 to TRBJ2-7; weak D call: TRBD2 (5 bases). Looked up from germline, CDR1 is SGHVS and CDR2 is FQNEAQ. V lost 0 bases and J 4 bases, leaving 22 bases between the germline ends. The CDR3 has 18 amino acids. In DNA, the CDR3 is TGTGCCAGCAGCTTAGCGCTAAGGACTCTCACCCTTCCTTACGAGCAGTACTTC. The encoded protein is CASSLALRTLTLPYEQYF.

V gene TRBV7-9 combines with J gene TRBJ2-7; 7 bases align to TRBD2. With 0 bases clipped from V and 2 bases from J, the junction kept 4 bases outside the gene matches. This CDR3 comprises 15 residues. Germline lookup yields CDR1 SEHNR and CDR2 FQNEAQ (reference sequence). CDR3 DNA: TGTGCCAGCAGCTTAGCGGGAGGGCCTCCCTACGAGCAGTACTTC. It translates to CASSLAGGPPYEQYF.

The chain couples TRBV6-1 to TRBJ1-5; D gene unclear. The germline CDR1 and CDR2 sequences are MNHNS and SASEGT. Trimming cost V 4 bases and J 7 bases, with 8 bases left between them. The CDR3 runs to 12 residues. CDR3 loop: CASSGEVQPQHF. In nucleotides, the CDR3 is TGTGCCAGCAGTGGGGAAGTCCAGCCCCAGCATTTT.

The chain recombines TRBV10-3 with TRBJ2-1, with TRBD2 matching 7 bases. The junction had 6 bases not matched to a gene; V was cut back by 4 bases and J by 3 bases. Per germline, CDR1 ENHRY and CDR2 SYGVKD. The CDR3 has 15 amino acids. The CDR3 spells CAISGSGGSYNEQFF. CDR3 bases: TGTGCCATCAGTGGGTCGGGCGGGAGCTACAATGAGCAGTTCTTC.

On this clone: A clone one base away is much larger, so this may be a read error. This chain connects TRBV7-8 to TRBJ2-3; the D gene is possibly TRBD2 (6 bases). Trimming removed 4 bases at V and 0 bases at J, with 8 bases between. This CDR3 has 14 residues. Germline V gives CDR1 SGHVS, CDR2 FQNEAQ. CDR3 DNA sequence: TGTGCCAGCAGCTCCGGGACTAGCACAGATACGCAGTATTTT. Translated: CASSSGTSTDTQYF.